This TCR beta chain is drawn from a study of tumor and adjacent non-tumor tissue in lung cancer. Findings and caveats of the study: TCR diversity was significantly greater in tumor than normal lung tissue.

Germline CDR1 reads ENHRY; CDR2 reads SYGVKD. This CDR3 is 15 amino acids long. TCRbeta libraries were built with three rounds of nested PCR, modified from ARM-PCR. TCRdb processed the multiplex PCR reads anew with MiXCR; each CDR3 protein has one entry. The repertoire holds fewer than 120,000 distinct CDR3 sequences, with nearly 85% as singletons. RNA was extracted from bulk tissue without any cell sorting. Comment on this clonotype: The antigen is unknown. One junction end does not reproduce the germline sequence, and a read error may be involved.

The TCR originated in a man between 70 and 80 years old with non-small cell lung cancer. The sequenced sample consisted of lung tumor tissue. The chain couples TRBV10-3 to TRBJ2-3, with a weak D call TRBD1 (5 bases). In nucleotides, the CDR3 is TGTGCCCCATCAGCAGGGCGGAGCGTGGCAGATACGCAGTACTTT. Protein product: CAPSAGRSVADTQYF.